The 11 T cell receptor beta chains below all came from one sample that was sequenced in a study of T cell repertoires in aging, cancer and after chemotherapy. Amplification of TCR beta used genomic DNA extracted from peripheral blood. Rearranged V-D-J TRB sequences were amplified with a mixed TRB-A/B primer pool. TCRdb recomputed calls from the multiplex PCR reads with MiXCR, one row per CDR3 protein. The top ten hold just under 8.5% of the sample, which has more than 9,000 distinct CDR3 sequences, about 38% seen once. The sequencing input was blood. These receptors were taken from a human donor in good health.

The J gene is TRBJ1-4, the V gene TRBV29-1; no reliable D call. CDR3 length: 16 residues. Germline-derived CDR1 and CDR2 are SQVTM and ANQGSEA. Trimming pared 1 base from V and 0 bases from J, leaving 12 bases between. The DNA for the CDR3 is TGCAGCGTTGAAGTGATTAACCAGGCAACTAATGAAAAACTGTTTTTT. Its protein is CSVEVINQATNEKLFF.

The chain employs TRBV5-6 and TRBJ1-1; D gene uncertain. In germline, CDR1 is SGHDT, CDR2 YYEEEE. This CDR3 has 16 residues. The V and J ends lost 4 bases and 0 bases respectively, with 16 bases between them. CDR3 sequence reads: CASSRRTERLNTEAFF. CDR3 coding DNA: TGTGCCAGCAGCCGTAGGACCGAGAGGCTGAACACTGAAGCTTTCTTT.

J is TRBJ2-2 and V is TRBV18; no clear D gene. V lost 3 bases and J lost 0, with 11 bases in between. CDR1 KGHSH and CDR2 LQKENI come from the germline V gene. The CDR3 loop spans 16 amino acids. The DNA for the CDR3 is TGTGCCAGCTCACCCCCGAGTCGCGCGAACACCGGGGAGCTGTTTTTT. The encoded protein is CASSPPSRANTGELFF.

This clonotype was seen more than once but under ten times. The chain recombines TRBV19 with TRBJ2-1; 9 positions match TRBD2. CDR3 length: 15 amino acids. The germline V gene encodes CDR1 LNHDA and CDR2 SQIVND (reference sequence). J gave up 3 bases and V 5 bases, and 5 bases lay outside the gene matches. CDR3 DNA: TGTGCCAGTAGTCTGAGACTAGCGGTCTACAATGAGCAGTTCTTC. It codes for CASSLRLAVYNEQFF.

This clonotype was detected a few times. This chain joins TRBV6-5 and TRBJ2-3, with unresolved D. The CDR3 totals 13 residues. CDR1 and CDR2 (germline): MNHEY, SVGAGI. V lost 4 bases to trimming and J lost 3 bases, with 8 bases between them. The DNA of the CDR3 is TGTGCCAGCAGTTTACGACTGACAGATACGCAGTATTTT. This codes for CASSLRLTDTQYF.

The chain joins TRBV6-5 to TRBJ2-7, with D possibly matching TRBD2 (7 bases). V lost 7 bases and J 2 bases, leaving 21 bases between the germline ends. This CDR3 region has 16 residues. Germline V gives CDR1 MNHEY, CDR2 SVGAGI. CDR3 amino acids: CASNGGSGQKTYEQYF. The CDR3 bases are TGTGCCAGCAACGGGGGGTCCGGACAGAAGACCTACGAGCAGTACTTC.

This clonotype came up a few times. The rearrangement uses TRBV27 and TRBJ2-5; 10 bases match TRBD2. CDR1 is MNHEY, CDR2 SMNVEV, per germline (reference sequence). The CDR3 is 18 amino acids. Trimming at V came to 6 bases and at J to 1 base, leaving 14 bases not matched to a gene. CDR3 sequence reads: CASSELGLAAALQETQYF. For the CDR3, the DNA is TGTGCCAGCAGCGAACTTGGACTAGCGGCGGCCCTCCAAGAGACCCAGTACTTC.

CDR3 in amino acids: CAWSRSLGAYGYTF. Here the CDR3 DNA reads TGTGCCTGGAGTCGTAGTCTGGGGGCATATGGCTACACCTTC. This sequence joins TRBV30 and TRBJ1-2; tentative D call: TRBD1 (6 bases). Trimming removed 2 bases at V and 5 bases at J, with 15 bases between. The CDR3 is 14 residues long. Germline lookup yields CDR1 GTSNPN and CDR2 SVGIG (reference sequence).

Written as DNA, the CDR3 is TGTGCCAGTAGTGCCGGGACAGGGGCTGGAAACACCATATATTTT. The encoded protein is CASSAGTGAGNTIYF. This chain uses TRBV19 with TRBJ1-3, with 10 bases identical to TRBD1. This CDR3 is built from 15 residues. Trimming removed 5 bases from V and 2 bases from J; junction bases left unmatched: 3. Looked up from germline, CDR1 is LNHDA and CDR2 is SQIVND (reference sequence).

The V call is TRBV19, the J call TRBJ2-5; D perhaps matches TRBD2 (6 bases). The CDR3 spans 13 residues. In germline, CDR1 is LNHDA, CDR2 SQIVND (reference sequence). V was pared by 4 bases and J by 1 base, with 7 bases between. CDR3 protein: CASSRDFQETQYF. The CDR3 DNA reads TGTGCCAGTAGTAGGGACTTCCAAGAGACCCAGTACTTC.

By share, this clonotype counts as medium-sized (0.01 to 0.1%). This sequence joins TRBV29-1 and TRBJ2-7; D remains unclear. CDR1 and CDR2 (germline): SQVTM, ANQGSEA. The CDR3 extends over 12 amino acids. Between the trimmed V and J ends, which lost 4 bases and 3 bases, there was a span of 10 bases. The CDR3 reads CSVVGFNYEQYF. The DNA of the CDR3 is TGCAGCGTTGTGGGCTTCAACTACGAGCAGTACTTC.